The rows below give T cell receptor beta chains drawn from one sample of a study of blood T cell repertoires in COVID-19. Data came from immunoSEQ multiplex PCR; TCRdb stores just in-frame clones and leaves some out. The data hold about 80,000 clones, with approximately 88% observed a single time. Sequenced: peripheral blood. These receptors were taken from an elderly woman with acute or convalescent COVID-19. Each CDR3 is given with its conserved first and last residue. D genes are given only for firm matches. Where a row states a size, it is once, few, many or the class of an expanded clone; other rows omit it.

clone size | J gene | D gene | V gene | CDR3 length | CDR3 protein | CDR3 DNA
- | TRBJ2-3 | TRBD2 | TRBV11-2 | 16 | CASSWGGGGGTDTQYF | TGTGCCAGCAGCTGGGGAGGAGGCGGGGGAACAGATACGCAGTATTTT
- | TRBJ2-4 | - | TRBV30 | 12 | CAWEGSVNIQYF | TGTGCCTGGGAGGGGTCGGTTAACATTCAGTACTTC
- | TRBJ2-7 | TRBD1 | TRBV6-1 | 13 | CASSDRDSNEQYF | TGTGCCAGCAGTGACCGGGACAGCAACGAGCAGTACTTC
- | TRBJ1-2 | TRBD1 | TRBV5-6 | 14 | CASSYGQGNYGYTF | TGTGCCAGCAGCTACGGACAGGGTAACTATGGCTACACCTTC
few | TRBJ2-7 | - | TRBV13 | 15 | CASSHRQGSSYEQYF | TGTGCCAGCAGTCACCGCCAAGGGAGCTCCTACGAGCAGTACTTC
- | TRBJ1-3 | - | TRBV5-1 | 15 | CASSEGERGGNTIYF | TGCGCCAGCAGCGAGGGCGAACGAGGAGGAAACACCATATATTTT
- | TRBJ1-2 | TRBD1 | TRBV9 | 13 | CASSATGWNGYTF | TGTGCCAGCAGCGCGACAGGGTGGAATGGCTACACCTTC
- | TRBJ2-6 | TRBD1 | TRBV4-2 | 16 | CASSTQQGSGANVLTF | TGTGCCAGCAGCACACAACAGGGGTCTGGGGCCAACGTCCTGACTTTC
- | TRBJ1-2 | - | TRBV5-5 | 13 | CASSPDTLRGYTF | TGTGCCAGCAGCCCGGACACCTTAAGGGGCTACACCTTC
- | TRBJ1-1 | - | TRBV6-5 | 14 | CASSYLAGGTEAFF | TGTGCCAGCAGTTACCTAGCCGGGGGCACTGAAGCTTTCTTT
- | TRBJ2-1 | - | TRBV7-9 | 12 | CASSLSLSEQFF | TGTGCCAGCAGCTTAAGTCTCAGTGAGCAGTTCTTC
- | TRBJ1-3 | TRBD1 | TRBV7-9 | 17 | CASSQRKQGAPGNTIYF | TGTGCCAGCTCCCAGAGAAAACAGGGGGCGCCTGGAAACACCATATATTTT
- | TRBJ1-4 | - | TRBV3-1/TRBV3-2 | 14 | CASSQRSSNEKLFF | TGTGCCAGCAGCCAGCGCTCGAGTAATGAAAAACTGTTTTTT
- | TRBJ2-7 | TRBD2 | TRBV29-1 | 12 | CSVGGNTYEQYF | TGCAGCGTCGGGGGGAATACCTACGAGCAGTACTTC
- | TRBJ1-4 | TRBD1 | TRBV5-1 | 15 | CASSLQGANNEKLFF | TGCGCCAGCAGCTTACAGGGGGCGAATAATGAAAAACTGTTTTTT
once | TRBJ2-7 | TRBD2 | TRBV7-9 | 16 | CASRPSGGAFSYEQYF | TGTGCCAGCAGACCTAGCGGGGGGGCTTTCTCCTACGAGCAGTACTTC
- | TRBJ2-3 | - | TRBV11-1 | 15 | CASSLVGGLGDTQYF | TGTGCCAGCAGTCTCGTCGGGGGACTTGGAGATACGCAGTATTTT
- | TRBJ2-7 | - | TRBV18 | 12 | CASSPLSYEQYF | TGTGCCAGCTCACCTTTATCCTACGAGCAGTACTTC
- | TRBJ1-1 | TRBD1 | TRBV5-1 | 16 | CASSLAATGTNTEAFF | TGCGCCAGCAGCTTGGCCGCGACAGGGACGAACACTGAAGCTTTCTTT
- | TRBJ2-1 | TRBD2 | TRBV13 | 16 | CASSSENSGTYNEQFF | TGTGCCAGCAGCTCAGAAAATAGCGGGACCTACAATGAGCAGTTCTTC
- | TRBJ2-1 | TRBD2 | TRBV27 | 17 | CASSGALAGGRYNEQFF | TGTGCCAGCAGTGGAGCACTAGCGGGAGGGCGGTACAATGAGCAGTTCTTC
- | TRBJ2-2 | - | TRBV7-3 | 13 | CASSQSGTGELFF | TGTGCCAGCAGCCAGAGCGGCACCGGGGAGCTGTTTTTT
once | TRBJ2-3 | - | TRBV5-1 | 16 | CASSLRVTVVTDTQYF | TGCGCCAGCAGCTTGCGGGTGACAGTAGTTACAGATACGCAGTATTTT
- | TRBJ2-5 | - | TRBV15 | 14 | CATSRDWGLETQYF | TGTGCCACCAGCAGAGATTGGGGGCTGGAGACCCAGTACTTC
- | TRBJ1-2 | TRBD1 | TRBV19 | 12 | CASSDRGLGYTF | TGTGCCAGTAGCGACAGGGGTCTCGGCTACACCTTC
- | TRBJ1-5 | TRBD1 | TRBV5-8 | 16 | CASSLSDRAGNQPQHF | TGTGCCAGCAGCTTGTCCGACAGGGCGGGCAATCAGCCCCAGCATTTT
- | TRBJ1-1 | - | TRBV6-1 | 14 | CASRPGRMNTEAFF | TGTGCCAGCAGGCCAGGCCGTATGAACACTGAAGCTTTCTTT
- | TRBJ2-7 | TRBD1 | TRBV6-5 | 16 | CASSYSRTGAVYEQYF | TGTGCCAGCAGTTACTCACGGACAGGGGCGGTCTACGAGCAGTACTTC
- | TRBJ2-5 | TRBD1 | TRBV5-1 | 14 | CASSLQGQGETQYF | TGCGCCAGCAGCCTACAGGGGCAGGGGGAGACCCAGTACTTC
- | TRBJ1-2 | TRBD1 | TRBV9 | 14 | CASSGTGPAYGYTF | TGTGCCAGCAGCGGGACAGGGCCCGCCTATGGCTACACCTTC
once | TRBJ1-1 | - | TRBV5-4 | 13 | CASSLPGATEAFF | TGTGCCAGCAGCCTCCCTGGGGCCACTGAAGCTTTCTTT
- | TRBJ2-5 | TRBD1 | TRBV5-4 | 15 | CASTFQGAGQETQYF | TGTGCCAGCACCTTTCAGGGGGCGGGTCAAGAGACCCAGTACTTC
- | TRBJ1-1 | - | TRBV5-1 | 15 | CASSLLQAMNTEAFF | TGCGCCAGCAGCTTATTACAGGCCATGAACACTGAAGCTTTCTTT
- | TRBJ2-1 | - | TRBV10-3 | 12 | CAIRTPGDEQFF | TGTGCCATCAGGACGCCCGGAGATGAGCAGTTCTTC
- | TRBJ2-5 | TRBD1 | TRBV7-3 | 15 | CASSLQPGQQETQYF | TGTGCCAGCAGCTTACAACCGGGACAGCAAGAGACCCAGTACTTC
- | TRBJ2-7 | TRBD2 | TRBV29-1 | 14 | CSVLTGLAGDEQYF | TGCAGCGTTCTCACGGGACTAGCGGGAGACGAGCAGTACTTC
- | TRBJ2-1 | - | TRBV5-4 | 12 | CASSLLENEQFF | TGTGCCAGCAGCTTGCTAGAGAATGAGCAGTTCTTC
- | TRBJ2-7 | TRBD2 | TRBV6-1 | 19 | CASSEVGLAGIGRASEQYF | TGTGCCAGCAGTGAAGTAGGACTAGCGGGAATTGGGAGGGCTTCCGAGCAGTACTTC
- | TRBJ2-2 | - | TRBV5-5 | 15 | CASSTGPSNTGELFF | TGTGCCAGTAGTACAGGGCCCTCGAACACCGGGGAGCTGTTTTTT
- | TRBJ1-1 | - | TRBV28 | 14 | CASSLVATLYEGFF | TGTGCCAGCAGTTTAGTCGCCACATTGTACGAGGGTTTCTTT
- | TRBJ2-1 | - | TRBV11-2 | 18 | CASSLDPMRGFSYNEQFF | TGTGCCAGCAGCTTAGATCCCATGCGGGGTTTTTCCTACAATGAGCAGTTCTTC
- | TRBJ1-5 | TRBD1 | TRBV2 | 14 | CASHGTVGNQPQHF | TGTGCCAGTCACGGGACAGTGGGAAATCAGCCCCAGCATTTT
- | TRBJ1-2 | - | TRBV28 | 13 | CASSPPPGQSYTF | TGTGCCAGCAGTCCACCCCCAGGGCAGAGCTACACCTTC
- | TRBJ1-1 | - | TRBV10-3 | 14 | CAISEGGAHTEAFF | TGTGCCATCAGTGAGGGGGGCGCGCACACTGAAGCTTTCTTT
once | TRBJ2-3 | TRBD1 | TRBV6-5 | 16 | CASSSNWGQGGVTQYF | TGTGCCAGCAGTTCTAACTGGGGACAGGGAGGTGTTACGCAGTATTTT
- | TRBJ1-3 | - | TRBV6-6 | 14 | CASRPRVGGNTIYF | TGTGCCAGCAGACCGAGGGTGGGAGGAAACACCATATATTTT
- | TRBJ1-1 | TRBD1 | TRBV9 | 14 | CASSLTGVVTEAFF | TGTGCCAGCAGCTTAACAGGGGTGGTCACTGAAGCTTTCTTT
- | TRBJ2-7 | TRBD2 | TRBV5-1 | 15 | CASSQEPGLAGEQYF | TGCGCCAGCAGCCAAGAGCCGGGACTAGCGGGAGAGCAGTACTTC
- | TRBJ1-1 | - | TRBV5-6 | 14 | CASSLITVNTEAFF | TGTGCCAGCAGCTTGATTACGGTGAACACTGAAGCTTTCTTT
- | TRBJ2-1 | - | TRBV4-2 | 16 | CASSQGRAGTYNEQFF | TGTGCCAGCAGCCAAGGGAGGGCCGGCACCTACAATGAGCAGTTCTTC
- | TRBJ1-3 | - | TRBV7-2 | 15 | CASSQSGQHGNTIYF | TGTGCCAGCAGCCAAAGCGGTCAGCATGGAAACACCATATATTTT
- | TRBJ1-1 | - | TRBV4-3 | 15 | CASSQNQGPNAEAFF | TGCGCCAGCAGCCAGAACCAGGGTCCGAACGCTGAAGCTTTCTTT
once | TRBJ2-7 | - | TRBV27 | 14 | CASSLSGPAYEQYF | TGTGCCAGCAGTCTCAGCGGACCGGCCTACGAGCAGTACTTC
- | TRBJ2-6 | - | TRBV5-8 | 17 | CASSLGVTGSGANVLTF | TGTGCCAGCAGCTTGGGCGTCACAGGGTCTGGGGCCAACGTCCTGACTTTC
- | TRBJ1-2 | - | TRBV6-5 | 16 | CASSSRGGGGLGGYTF | TGTGCCAGCAGTTCCCGCGGGGGGGGCGGGTTAGGTGGCTACACCTTC